Below, 18 T cell receptor beta chains from the same sample are listed, as sequenced in a study of blood T cell repertoires in COVID-19. Data came from immunoSEQ multiplex PCR; TCRdb stores just in-frame clones and leaves some out. The repertoire consists of about 90,000 clones, with 75% to 90% occurring once and the leading ten covering around 1.6%. Sequences were obtained from peripheral blood. These receptors all stem from an elderly man with acute or convalescent COVID-19.

The genes are TRBV7-2 and TRBJ2-7; maybe TRBD1 (6 bases). The V end was cut by 4 bases, the J end by 2 bases, with 12 bases between. Germline CDR1 SGHTA, CDR2 FQGNSA. The CDR3 loop spans 14 amino acids. The CDR3 sequence is CASSSVWTAYEQYF. Here the CDR3 DNA reads TGTGCCAGCAGCTCCGTCTGGACAGCCTACGAGCAGTACTTC.

V usage is TRBV25-1 and J usage is TRBJ2-5; a weak D match, TRBD1 (5 bases). Germline values: CDR1 MGHDK, CDR2 SYGVNS. CDR3 size: 14 residues. V lost 1 base to trimming and J lost 2 bases, with 8 bases between them. The CDR3 here is CASSESGNQETQYF. In nucleotides, the CDR3 is TGTGCCAGCAGTGAATCAGGGAATCAAGAGACCCAGTACTTC.

The V call is TRBV12-3 or TRBV12-4, the J call TRBJ2-7; possibly TRBD2 for D (5 bases). This CDR3 spans 13 amino acids. Trimming stripped 8 bases from V and 4 bases from J, with 15 bases between. The CDR3 bases are TGTGCCAGCGCAGGCCGAGGGTGGTACGAGCAGTACTTC. Protein sequence: CASAGRGWYEQYF.

The V and J genes are TRBV3-1 (or the pseudogene TRBV3-2) and TRBJ2-1, with TRBD2 matching over 7 bases. V trimming: 3 bases; J trimming: 11 bases; junction bases outside the gene matches: 13. The germline CDR1 and CDR2 sequences are LGHDT and YNNKEL (reference sequence). This CDR3 has 15 amino acids. The CDR3 sequence is CASSQGGAALPKQFF. CDR3 nucleotide sequence: TGTGCCAGCAGCCAGGGAGGGGCCGCTCTCCCAAAGCAGTTCTTC.

This rearrangement joins TRBV5-1 to TRBJ2-7, with 7 bases fitting TRBD1. The CDR3 has 17 residues. Losses at the gene ends were 0 bases for V and 2 bases for J; bases not matched to a gene: 11. CDR1 is SGHRS, CDR2 YFSETQ, per germline. Written as DNA, the CDR3 is TGCGCCAGCAGCTTGGCTCTCACGAGGGGGCCCACCTACGAGCAGTACTTC. It codes for CASSLALTRGPTYEQYF.

The chain uses TRBV27 and TRBJ2-1; 7 bases match TRBD2. Trimming cost V 8 bases and J 5 bases; bases outside gene matches: 9. Germline values: CDR1 MNHEY, CDR2 SMNVEV (reference sequence). The CDR3 runs 14 residues. CDR3 in amino acids: CASFSRERHNEQFF. The CDR3 DNA sequence: TGTGCCAGCTTCTCGCGGGAGAGACACAATGAGCAGTTCTTC.

The chain employs TRBV5-8 and TRBJ1-2; perhaps TRBD1 as D (6 bases). The CDR3 extends over 14 amino acids. Germline CDR1 SGHTS, CDR2 YDEGEE. The V end was cut by 2 bases, the J end by 5 bases, with 13 bases between. The DNA of the CDR3 is TGTGCCAGCAGCTTACAGGCCCAGGGGTATGGCTACACCTTC. Translating it yields CASSLQAQGYGYTF.

This clone was seen only a few times. V gene TRBV6-5 combines with J gene TRBJ2-1, with 8 bases identical to TRBD1. J was trimmed by 4 bases and V by 5 bases; bases with no gene match: 7. CDR3 length equals 15 residues. Germline V CDR1 and CDR2: MNHEY, SVGAGI. Here the CDR3 reads CASSRGQGPYNEQFF. The CDR3 region has the DNA TGTGCCAGCAGTAGAGGACAGGGCCCGTACAATGAGCAGTTCTTC.

V gene TRBV29-1 combines with J gene TRBJ1-2; no clear D gene. This CDR3 contains 15 residues. The V gene lost 1 base and the J gene lost 0 bases, with 12 bases spanning the gap. Germline V lookup: CDR1 SQVTM, CDR2 ANQGSEA. CDR3 sequence reads: CSVEVSQSSNYGYTF. The CDR3, as DNA: TGCAGCGTTGAAGTTTCACAGAGCTCTAACTATGGCTACACCTTC.

The V gene is TRBV28, the J gene TRBJ2-1, with D perhaps TRBD2 (6 bases). CDR1 and CDR2 (germline): MDHEN, SYDVKM. Trimming cost V 5 bases and J 9 bases, with 17 bases left between them. The CDR3 spans 14 residues. CDR3 amino acids: CASSPIIGGIEQFF. DNA for the CDR3: TGTGCCAGCAGTCCGATCATTGGGGGGATTGAGCAGTTCTTC.

The chain uses TRBV5-4 and TRBJ2-3; 9 bases align to TRBD2. V was pared by 5 bases and J by 6 bases, with 4 bases of the junction left unmatched. CDR1 SGHNT and CDR2 YYREEE come from the germline V gene (reference sequence). The CDR3 has 13 amino acids. The DNA of the CDR3 is TGTGCCAGCAGGTCTAGCGGGATGGATACGCAGTATTTT. It translates to CASRSSGMDTQYF.

The chain employs TRBV20-1 and TRBJ1-2; D gene uncertain. Trimming left V 0 bases short and J 13 bases short, with 12 bases between. Germline lookup yields CDR1 DFQATT and CDR2 SNEGSKA (reference sequence). This CDR3 is 11 amino acids long. The CDR3 protein is CSARDLLRFTF. The CDR3 DNA reads as TGCAGTGCTAGAGATCTTCTCCGGTTCACCTTC.

The rearrangement uses TRBV19 and TRBJ2-3; tentatively, D is TRBD2 (6 bases). Germline V CDR1 and CDR2: LNHDA, SQIVND (reference sequence). The ends were cut back, 5 bases at V and 8 bases at J, with 20 bases in the middle. The CDR3 has 15 residues. The CDR3 reads CASSELPPPGSTQYF. CDR3 bases: TGTGCCAGTAGTGAACTACCACCACCCGGGAGTACGCAGTATTTT.

The gene calls are TRBV6-5 and TRBJ2-7; TRBD1 matches at 7 bases. With V trimmed by 11 bases and J by 6 bases, 19 bases remained unmatched. The V gene's germline CDR1 is MNHEY and CDR2 SVGAGI. This CDR3 is 15 amino acids long. For the CDR3, the DNA is TGTGCCTGTAAACAGGGGCCCGGCGACTCGGGCGAGCAGTACTTC. It is translated as CACKQGPGDSGEQYF.

This clone occurred once. CDR3 in DNA: TGTGCCAGCAGCTCCACAGGGGGCCTGGATACGCAGTATTTT. Translating gives CASSSTGGLDTQYF. The V and J genes are TRBV11-2 and TRBJ2-3, with 9 bases that match TRBD1. This CDR3 has 14 amino acids. Trimming cost V 4 bases and J 6 bases; bases outside gene matches: 5. Looked up from germline, CDR1 is SGHAT and CDR2 is FQNNGV.

The chain couples TRBV6-2 or TRBV6-3 to TRBJ1-2, with TRBD1 identical over 11 bases. Germline V gene sequence: CDR1 MNHEY, CDR2 SVGEGT. V gave up 6 bases and J gave up 4 bases; unmatched junction bases: 4. CDR3 length equals 14 residues. The CDR3 coding sequence is TGTGCCAGCAGCCTCGGGACAGGGGGCTATGGCTACACCTTC. It codes for CASSLGTGGYGYTF.

This clone was seen a handful of times. The genes are TRBV7-2 and TRBJ1-3; D is perhaps TRBD1 (6 bases). Per the germline V gene, CDR1 is SGHTA and CDR2 is FQGNSA. The CDR3 totals 18 residues. Trimming removed 2 bases from V and 2 bases from J, with 19 bases in between. CDR3 sequence reads: CASSLILARGRPGNTIYF. CDR3 DNA: TGTGCCAGCAGCTTAATTTTGGCCAGGGGTAGGCCTGGAAACACCATATATTTT.

In this sample, this clone turned up a few times. CDR3 coding DNA: TGTGCCAGCAGCCTCGCCGGACAACCTAACGCTAACTATGGCTACACCTTC. Its protein product is CASSLAGQPNANYGYTF. The genes are TRBV7-9 and TRBJ1-2; possible D gene TRBD1, 5 bases. The V end was cut by 5 bases, the J end by 0 bases, with 19 bases between. Germline assignment: CDR1 SEHNR and CDR2 FQNEAQ (reference sequence). This CDR3 contains 17 residues. Looking up the rest from reference TRBV7-9 and TRBJ1-2 gives the full variable domain: DTGVSQNPRHKITKRGQNVTFRCDPISEHNRLYWYRQTLGQGPEFLTYFQNEAQLEKSRLLSDRFSAERPKGSFSTLEIQRTEQGDSAMYLCASSLAGQPNANYGYTFGSGTRLTVV.